This T cell receptor (beta chain) was documented in a study of cytomegalovirus exposure and HLA in healthy donors. Study conclusions and caveats: Earlier analysis looked at TCR beta V segments, and most were productive about 90% or about 30% of the time. Most CMV-associated TCR beta chains were later found to appear HLA-restricted. High sensitivity and specificity were reportedly achieved when the classifier diagnosed cytomegalovirus status. 164 TCR beta chains were listed as cytomegalovirus-associated.

For this clone: Its matching antigen is unknown.

The PCR employed 60 Vbeta primers together with 13 Jbeta primers. Clones were read by immunoSEQ multiplex PCR, and TCRdb kept only the in-frame ones, dropping some. In the table there are around 120,000 clones, roughly three quarters of which are singletons. The germline CDR1 and CDR2 sequences are DFQATT and SNEGSKA (reference sequence). Trimming removed 0 bases at V and 7 bases at J, with 4 bases between. The CDR3 totals 11 residues. The TCR was taken from a woman younger than 35 in good health and CMV-seronegative. The material sequenced was PBMCs. The chain uses TRBV20-1 and TRBJ2-1, with D uncertain. CDR3 bases: TGCAGTGCTAGAGAGGCTAATGAGCAGTTCTTC. Residues: CSAREANEQFF.